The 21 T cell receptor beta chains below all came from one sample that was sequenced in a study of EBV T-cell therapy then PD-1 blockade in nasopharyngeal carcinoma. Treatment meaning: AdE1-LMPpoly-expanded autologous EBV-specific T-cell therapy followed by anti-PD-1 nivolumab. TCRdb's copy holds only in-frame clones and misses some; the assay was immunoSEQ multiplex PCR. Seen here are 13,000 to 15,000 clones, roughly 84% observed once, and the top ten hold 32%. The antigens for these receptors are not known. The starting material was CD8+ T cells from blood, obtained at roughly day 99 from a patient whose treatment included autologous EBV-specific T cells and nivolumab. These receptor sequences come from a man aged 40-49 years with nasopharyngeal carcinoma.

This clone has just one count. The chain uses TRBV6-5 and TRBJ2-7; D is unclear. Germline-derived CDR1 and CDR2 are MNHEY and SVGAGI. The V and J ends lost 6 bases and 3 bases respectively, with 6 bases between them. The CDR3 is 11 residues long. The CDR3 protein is CASRDHYEQYF. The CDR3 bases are TGTGCCAGCAGGGACCACTACGAGCAGTACTTC.

The CDR3 region has the DNA TGTGCCAGCAGCCCGGGACAGGGGCCCTATGGCTACACCTTC. Translating gives CASSPGQGPYGYTF. The genes are TRBV14 and TRBJ1-2; 10 bases agree with TRBD1. CDR1 SGHDN and CDR2 FVKESK come from the germline V gene. This CDR3 region has 14 residues. V dropped 4 bases and J dropped 4; count of bases not matched to a gene: 3.

The chain's CDR3 is CASSQTGLAGEYNEQFF. Written as DNA, the CDR3 is TGTGCCAGCAGCCAAACCGGACTAGCGGGGGAGTACAATGAGCAGTTCTTC. The chain links TRBV3-1 (or the pseudogene TRBV3-2) to TRBJ2-1; 13 bases align to TRBD2. The germline CDR1 and CDR2 sequences are LGHDT and YNNKEL (reference sequence). V lost 2 bases and J lost 4; bases outside the gene matches: 5. CDR3 size: 17 residues.

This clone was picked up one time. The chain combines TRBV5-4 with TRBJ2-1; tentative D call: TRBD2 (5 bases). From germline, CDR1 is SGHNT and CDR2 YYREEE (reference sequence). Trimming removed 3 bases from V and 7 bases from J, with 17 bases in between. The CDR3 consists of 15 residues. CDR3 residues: CASSWERGEMNEQFF. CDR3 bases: TGTGCCAGCAGCTGGGAACGGGGAGAGATGAATGAGCAGTTCTTC.

The CDR3 spells CASSLVLVSQTQYF. The CDR3 region has the DNA TGTGCCAGCAGCTTGGTACTCGTAAGTCAGACCCAGTACTTC. The V gene is TRBV7-9, the J gene TRBJ2-5; D unresolved. Germline CDR1 reads SEHNR; CDR2 reads FQNEAQ (reference sequence). This CDR3 spans 14 amino acids. Trimming left V 3 bases short and J 6 bases short, with 14 bases between.

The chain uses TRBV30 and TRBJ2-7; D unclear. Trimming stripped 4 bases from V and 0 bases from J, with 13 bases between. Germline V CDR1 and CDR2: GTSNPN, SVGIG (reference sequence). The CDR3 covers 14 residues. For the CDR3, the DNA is TGTGCCTGGAACCCGCCCTTGAGCTCCTACGAGCAGTACTTC. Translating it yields CAWNPPLSSYEQYF.

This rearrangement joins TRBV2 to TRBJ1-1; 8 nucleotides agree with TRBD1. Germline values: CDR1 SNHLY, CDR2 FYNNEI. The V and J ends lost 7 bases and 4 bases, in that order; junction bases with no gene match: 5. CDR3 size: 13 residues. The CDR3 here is CASILTGGTEAFF. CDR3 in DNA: TGTGCCAGCATCCTCACAGGGGGCACTGAAGCTTTCTTT.

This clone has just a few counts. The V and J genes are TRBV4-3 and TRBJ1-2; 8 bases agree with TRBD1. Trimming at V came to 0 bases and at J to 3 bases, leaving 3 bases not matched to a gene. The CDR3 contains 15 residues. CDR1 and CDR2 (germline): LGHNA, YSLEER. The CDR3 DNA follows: TGCGCCAGCAGCCAAGAGGACAGGGCCGACTATGGCTACACCTTC. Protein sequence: CASSQEDRADYGYTF.

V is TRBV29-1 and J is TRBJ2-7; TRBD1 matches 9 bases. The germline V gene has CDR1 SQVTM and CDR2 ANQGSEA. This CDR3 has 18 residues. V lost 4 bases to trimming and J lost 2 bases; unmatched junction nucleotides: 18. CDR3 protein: CSVASPGTGLLRTYEQYF. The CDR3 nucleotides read TGCAGCGTTGCTTCCCCCGGGACAGGGTTACTTAGGACCTACGAGCAGTACTTC.

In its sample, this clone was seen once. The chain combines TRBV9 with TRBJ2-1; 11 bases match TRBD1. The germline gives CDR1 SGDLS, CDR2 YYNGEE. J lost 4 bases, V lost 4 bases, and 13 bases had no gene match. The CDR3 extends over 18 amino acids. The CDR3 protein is CASSPGTGGGRNYNEQFF. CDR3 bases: TGTGCCAGCAGCCCTGGGACAGGGGGGGGTAGGAATTACAATGAGCAGTTCTTC. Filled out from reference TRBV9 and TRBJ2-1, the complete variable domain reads DSGVTQTPKHLITATGQRVTLRCSPRSGDLSVYWYQQSLDQGLQFLIQYYNGEERAKGNILERFSAQQFPDLHSELNLSSLELGDSALYFCASSPGTGGGRNYNEQFFGPGTRLTVL.

The DNA for the CDR3 is TGCAGCGTTGAAGCACCGGAGGGGCCCTCCTACGAGCAGTACTTC. It translates to CSVEAPEGPSYEQYF. The V and J genes are TRBV29-1 and TRBJ2-7; possible D gene TRBD2, 6 bases. This CDR3 is built from 15 residues. CDR1 and CDR2 (germline): SQVTM, ANQGSEA. Deletions cut 1 base from V and 0 bases from J, with 13 bases between.

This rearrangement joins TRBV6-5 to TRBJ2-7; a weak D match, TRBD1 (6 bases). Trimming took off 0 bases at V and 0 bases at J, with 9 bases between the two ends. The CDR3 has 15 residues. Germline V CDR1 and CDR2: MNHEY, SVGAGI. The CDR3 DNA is TGTGCCAGCAGTTACTCGACAGGTAGCTCCTACGAGCAGTACTTC. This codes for CASSYSTGSSYEQYF.

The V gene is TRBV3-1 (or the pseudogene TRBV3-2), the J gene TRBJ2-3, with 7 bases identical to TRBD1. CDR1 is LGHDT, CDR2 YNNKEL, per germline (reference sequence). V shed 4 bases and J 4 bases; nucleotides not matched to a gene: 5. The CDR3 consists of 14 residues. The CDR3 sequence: CASSRDRDADTQYF. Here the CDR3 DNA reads TGTGCCAGCAGCCGAGACAGGGATGCAGATACGCAGTATTTT.

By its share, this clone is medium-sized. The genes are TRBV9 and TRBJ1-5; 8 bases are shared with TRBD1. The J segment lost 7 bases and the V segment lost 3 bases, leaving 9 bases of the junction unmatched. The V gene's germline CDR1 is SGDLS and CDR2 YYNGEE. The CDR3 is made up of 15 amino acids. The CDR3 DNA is TGTGCCAGCAGCGAGACAGGGGACCCGCTGCAGCCCCAGCATTTT. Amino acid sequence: CASSETGDPLQPQHF.

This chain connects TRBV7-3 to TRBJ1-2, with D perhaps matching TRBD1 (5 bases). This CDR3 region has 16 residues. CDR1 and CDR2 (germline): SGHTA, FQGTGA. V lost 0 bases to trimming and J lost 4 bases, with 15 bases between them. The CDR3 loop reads CASSLTRGLRGYGYTF. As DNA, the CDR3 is TGTGCCAGCAGCTTAACTCGAGGACTGAGGGGCTATGGCTACACCTTC.

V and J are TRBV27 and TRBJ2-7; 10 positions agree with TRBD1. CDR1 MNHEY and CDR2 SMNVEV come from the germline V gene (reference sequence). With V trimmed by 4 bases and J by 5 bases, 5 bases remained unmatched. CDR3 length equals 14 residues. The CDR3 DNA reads TGTGCCAGCAGTTGGGGACAGGGGACCCACGAGCAGTACTTC. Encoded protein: CASSWGQGTHEQYF.

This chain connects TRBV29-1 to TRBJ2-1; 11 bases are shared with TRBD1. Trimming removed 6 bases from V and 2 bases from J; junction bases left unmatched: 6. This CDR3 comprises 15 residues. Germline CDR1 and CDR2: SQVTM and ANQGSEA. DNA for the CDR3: TGCAGCGTCAGTGGGACAGGGGGAACCTACAATGAGCAGTTCTTC. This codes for CSVSGTGGTYNEQFF.

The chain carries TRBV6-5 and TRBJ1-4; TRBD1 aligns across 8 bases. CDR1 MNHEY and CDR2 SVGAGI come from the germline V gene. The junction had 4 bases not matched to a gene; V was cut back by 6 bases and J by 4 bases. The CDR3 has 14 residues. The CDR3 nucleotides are TGTGCCAGCAGGGACAGGGTCTATAATGAAAAACTGTTTTTT. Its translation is CASRDRVYNEKLFF.

The CDR3 region has the DNA TGTGCCAGCAGTTTCAGTAACTATGGCTACACCTTC. Its translation: CASSFSNYGYTF. The chain has TRBV2 and TRBJ1-2; no reliable D call. CDR1 is SNHLY, CDR2 FYNNEI, per germline. CDR3 length: 12 amino acids. V was cut by 5 bases and J by 1 base, with 5 bases left in between.

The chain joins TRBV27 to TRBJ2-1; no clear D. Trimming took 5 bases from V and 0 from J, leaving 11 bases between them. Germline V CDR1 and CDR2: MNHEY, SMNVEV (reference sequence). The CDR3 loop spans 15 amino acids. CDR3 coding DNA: TGTGCCAGCAGTACCGACTCCCGCTCCTACAATGAGCAGTTCTTC. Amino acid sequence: CASSTDSRSYNEQFF.

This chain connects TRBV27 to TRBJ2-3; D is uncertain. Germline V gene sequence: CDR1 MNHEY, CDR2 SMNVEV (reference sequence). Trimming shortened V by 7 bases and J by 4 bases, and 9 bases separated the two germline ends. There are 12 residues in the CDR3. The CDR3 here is CASITPPDTQYF. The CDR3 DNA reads TGTGCCAGCATCACCCCCCCAGATACGCAGTATTTT.